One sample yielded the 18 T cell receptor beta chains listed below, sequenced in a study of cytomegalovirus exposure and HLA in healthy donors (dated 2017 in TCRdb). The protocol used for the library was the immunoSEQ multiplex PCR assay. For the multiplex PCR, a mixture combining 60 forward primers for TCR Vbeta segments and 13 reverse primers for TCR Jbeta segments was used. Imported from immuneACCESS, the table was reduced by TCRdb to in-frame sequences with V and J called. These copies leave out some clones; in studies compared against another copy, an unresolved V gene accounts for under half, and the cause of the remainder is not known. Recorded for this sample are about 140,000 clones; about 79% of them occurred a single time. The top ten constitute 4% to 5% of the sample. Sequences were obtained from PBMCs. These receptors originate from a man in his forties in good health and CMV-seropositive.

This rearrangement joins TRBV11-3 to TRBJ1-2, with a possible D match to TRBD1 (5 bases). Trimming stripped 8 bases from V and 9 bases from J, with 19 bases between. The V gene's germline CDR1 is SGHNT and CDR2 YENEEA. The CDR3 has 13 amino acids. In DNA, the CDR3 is TGTGCCAGCTCACTCAGGGCAGAAGGAAGCTACACCTTC. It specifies CASSLRAEGSYTF.

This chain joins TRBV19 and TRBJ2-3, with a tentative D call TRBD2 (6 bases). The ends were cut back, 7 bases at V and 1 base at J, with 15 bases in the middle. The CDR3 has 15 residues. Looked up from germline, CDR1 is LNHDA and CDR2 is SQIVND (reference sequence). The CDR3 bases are TGTGCCAGTAATGGGGGGAGGAGAGGCACAGATACGCAGTATTTT. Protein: CASNGGRRGTDTQYF.

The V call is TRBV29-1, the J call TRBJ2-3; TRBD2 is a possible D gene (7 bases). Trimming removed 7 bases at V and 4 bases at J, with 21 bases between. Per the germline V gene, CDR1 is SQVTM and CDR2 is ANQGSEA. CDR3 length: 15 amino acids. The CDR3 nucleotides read TGCAGCGCCCCCAGGGGCGGGAGACGGTCAGATACGCAGTATTTT. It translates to CSAPRGGRRSDTQYF.

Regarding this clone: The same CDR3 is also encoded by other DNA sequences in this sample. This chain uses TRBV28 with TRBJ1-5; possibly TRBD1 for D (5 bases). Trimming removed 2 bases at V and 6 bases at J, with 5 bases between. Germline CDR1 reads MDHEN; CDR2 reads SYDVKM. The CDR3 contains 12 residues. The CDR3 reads CASSLQGQPQHF. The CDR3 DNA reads TGTGCCAGCAGTTTACAGGGTCAGCCCCAGCATTTT.

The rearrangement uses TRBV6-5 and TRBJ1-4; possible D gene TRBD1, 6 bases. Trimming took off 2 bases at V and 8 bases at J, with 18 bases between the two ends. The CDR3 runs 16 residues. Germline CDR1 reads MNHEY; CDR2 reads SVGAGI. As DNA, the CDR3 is TGTGCCAGCAGTTACACCCCGGACTCCACAGGGGAAAAACTGTTTTTT. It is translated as CASSYTPDSTGEKLFF.

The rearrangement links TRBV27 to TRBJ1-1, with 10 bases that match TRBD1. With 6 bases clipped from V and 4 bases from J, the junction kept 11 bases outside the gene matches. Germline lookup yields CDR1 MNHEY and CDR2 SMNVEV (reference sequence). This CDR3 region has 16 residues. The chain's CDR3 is CASRSGQGGTGTEAFF. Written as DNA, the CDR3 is TGTGCCAGCAGAAGCGGACAGGGGGGGACGGGCACTGAAGCTTTCTTT.

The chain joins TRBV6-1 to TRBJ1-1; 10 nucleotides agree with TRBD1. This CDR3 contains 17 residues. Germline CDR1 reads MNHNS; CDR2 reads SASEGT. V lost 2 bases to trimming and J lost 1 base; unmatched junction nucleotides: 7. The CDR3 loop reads CASSEYYWTGGNTEAFF. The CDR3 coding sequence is TGTGCCAGCAGTGAATATTATTGGACAGGGGGGAACACTGAAGCTTTCTTT.

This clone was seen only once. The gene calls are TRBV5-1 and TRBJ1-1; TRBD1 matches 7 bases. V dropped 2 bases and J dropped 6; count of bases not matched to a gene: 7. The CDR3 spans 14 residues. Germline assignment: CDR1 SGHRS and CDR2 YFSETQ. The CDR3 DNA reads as TGCGCCAGCAGCTTTTACACAACAGGGGCTGAAGCTTTCTTT. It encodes CASSFYTTGAEAFF.

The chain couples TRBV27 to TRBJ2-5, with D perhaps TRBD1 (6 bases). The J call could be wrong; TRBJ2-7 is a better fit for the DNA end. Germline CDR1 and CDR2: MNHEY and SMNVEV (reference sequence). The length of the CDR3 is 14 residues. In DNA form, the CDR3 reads TGTGCCAGCAGCAGGGCAAGGGGGTTCTACGAGCAGTACTTC. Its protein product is CASSRARGFYEQYF.

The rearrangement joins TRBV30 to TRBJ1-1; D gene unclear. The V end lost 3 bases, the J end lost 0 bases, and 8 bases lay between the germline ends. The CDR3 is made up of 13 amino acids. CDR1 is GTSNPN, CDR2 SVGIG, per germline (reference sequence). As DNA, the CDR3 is TGTGCCTGGAGGACACTCATGAACACTGAAGCTTTCTTT. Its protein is CAWRTLMNTEAFF.

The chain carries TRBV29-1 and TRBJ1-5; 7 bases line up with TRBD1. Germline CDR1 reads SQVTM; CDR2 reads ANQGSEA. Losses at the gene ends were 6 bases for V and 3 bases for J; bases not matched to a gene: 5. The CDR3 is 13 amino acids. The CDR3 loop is CSVGDRLNQPQHF. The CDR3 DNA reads TGCAGCGTAGGGGACAGACTCAATCAGCCCCAGCATTTT.

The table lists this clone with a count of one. The CDR3 loop reads CASRGQEYTF. The CDR3 nucleotides read TGTGCCAGCAGGGGACAGGAGTACACCTTC. The chain joins TRBV25-1 to TRBJ1-2, with TRBD1 matching 8 bases. Germline CDR1 reads MGHDK; CDR2 reads SYGVNS. The CDR3 is 10 amino acids. J gave up 11 bases and V 6 bases, and 2 bases lay outside the gene matches.

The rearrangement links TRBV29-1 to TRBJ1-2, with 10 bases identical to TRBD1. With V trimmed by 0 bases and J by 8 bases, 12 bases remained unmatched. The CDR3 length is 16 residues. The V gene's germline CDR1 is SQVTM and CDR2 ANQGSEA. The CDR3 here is CSVEDTRDRGSGGYTF. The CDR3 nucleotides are TGCAGCGTTGAAGATACGAGGGACAGGGGATCTGGCGGCTACACCTTC.

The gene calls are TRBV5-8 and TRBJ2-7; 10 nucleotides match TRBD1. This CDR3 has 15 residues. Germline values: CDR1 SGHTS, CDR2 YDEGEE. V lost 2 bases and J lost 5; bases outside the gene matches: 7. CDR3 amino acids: CASSFRGQGKHEQYF. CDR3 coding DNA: TGTGCCAGCAGCTTTAGGGGACAGGGGAAGCACGAGCAGTACTTC.

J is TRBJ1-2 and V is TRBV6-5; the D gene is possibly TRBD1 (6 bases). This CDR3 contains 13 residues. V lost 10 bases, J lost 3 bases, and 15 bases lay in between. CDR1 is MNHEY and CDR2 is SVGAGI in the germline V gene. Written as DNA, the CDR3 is TGTGCCACCAAAACACAGGGCCACTATGGCTACACCTTC. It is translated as CATKTQGHYGYTF.

CDR3 protein: CASSNRPREIRNQPQHF. CDR3 nucleotides: TGTGCCAGCAGCAACCGGCCAAGGGAGATTAGAAATCAGCCCCAGCATTTT. The V gene is TRBV7-6, the J gene TRBJ1-5; no clear D gene. V was clipped by 5 bases and J by 4 bases, with 21 bases between them. The CDR3 runs 17 residues. Germline lookup yields CDR1 SGHVS and CDR2 FNYEAQ.

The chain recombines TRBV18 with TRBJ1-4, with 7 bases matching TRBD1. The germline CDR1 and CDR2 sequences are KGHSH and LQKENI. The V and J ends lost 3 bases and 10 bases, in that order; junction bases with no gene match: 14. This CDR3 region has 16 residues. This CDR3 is CASSPTTGTEKGKLFF. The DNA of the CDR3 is TGTGCCAGCTCACCCACGACCGGGACAGAAAAAGGAAAACTGTTTTTT. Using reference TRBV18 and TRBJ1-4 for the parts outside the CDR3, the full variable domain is NAGVMQNPRHLVRRRGQEARLRCSPMKGHSHVYWYRQLPEEGLKFMVYLQKENIIDESGMPKERFSAEFPKEGPSILRIQQVVRGDSAAYFCASSPTTGTEKGKLFFGSGTQLSVL.

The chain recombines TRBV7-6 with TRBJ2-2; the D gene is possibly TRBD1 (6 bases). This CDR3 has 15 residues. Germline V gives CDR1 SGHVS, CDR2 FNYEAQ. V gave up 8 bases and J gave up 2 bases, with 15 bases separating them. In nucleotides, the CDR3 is TGTGCCAGCTTTACGGGGACAAGAAACACCGGGGAGCTGTTTTTT. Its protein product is CASFTGTRNTGELFF.